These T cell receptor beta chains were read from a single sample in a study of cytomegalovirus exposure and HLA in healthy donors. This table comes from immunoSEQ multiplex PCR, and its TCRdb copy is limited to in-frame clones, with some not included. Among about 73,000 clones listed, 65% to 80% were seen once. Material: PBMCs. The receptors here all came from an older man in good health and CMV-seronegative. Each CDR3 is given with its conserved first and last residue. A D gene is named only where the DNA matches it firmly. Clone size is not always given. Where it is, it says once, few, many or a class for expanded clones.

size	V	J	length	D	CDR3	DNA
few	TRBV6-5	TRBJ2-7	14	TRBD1	CASSPPTGGYEQYF	TGTGCCAGCAGCCCTCCAACAGGGGGCTACGAGCAGTACTTC
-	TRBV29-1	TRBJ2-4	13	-	CSVERGAKNIQYF	TGCAGCGTTGAAAGAGGGGCCAAAAACATTCAGTACTTC
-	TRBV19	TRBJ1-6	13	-	CASSIDEGSPLHF	TGTGCCAGTAGTATAGACGAGGGTTCACCCCTCCACTTT
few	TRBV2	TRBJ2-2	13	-	CASRPEVTGELFF	TGTGCCAGCAGACCGGAGGTCACCGGGGAGCTGTTTTTT
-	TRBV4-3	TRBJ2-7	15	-	CASSQDRATFYEQYF	TGCGCCAGCAGCCAAGACAGGGCTACCTTTTACGAGCAGTACTTC
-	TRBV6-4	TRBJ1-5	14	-	CAGAEKVGGQPQHF	TGTGCCGGGGCCGAAAAGGTAGGAGGGCAGCCCCAGCATTTT
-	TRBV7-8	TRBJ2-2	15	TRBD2	CASSVIAGDTGELFF	TGTGCCAGCAGCGTCATTGCGGGAGACACCGGGGAGCTGTTTTTT
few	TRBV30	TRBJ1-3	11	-	CAWGEGAILDF	-
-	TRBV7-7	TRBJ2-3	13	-	CASSSGSGDTQYF	TGTGCTAGCAGCAGTGGGAGTGGGGATACGCAGTATTTT
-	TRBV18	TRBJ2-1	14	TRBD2	CASLAGGTYNEQFF	TGTGCCAGCCTAGCGGGAGGGACCTACAATGAGCAGTTCTTC
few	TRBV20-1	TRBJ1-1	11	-	CRPQAGEEAFF	TGCAGGCCCCAGGCCGGGGAAGAAGCTTTCTTT
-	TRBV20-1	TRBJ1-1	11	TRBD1	CSVTGETEAFF	TGCAGTGTGACAGGGGAAACTGAAGCTTTCTTT
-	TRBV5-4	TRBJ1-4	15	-	CASSLNTPGNEKLFF	TGTGCCAGCAGCTTGAACACACCCGGGAATGAAAAACTGTTTTTT
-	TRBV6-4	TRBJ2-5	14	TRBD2	CASSSSGGGETQYF	TGTGCCAGCAGTTCTAGCGGGGGAGGTGAGACCCAGTACTTC
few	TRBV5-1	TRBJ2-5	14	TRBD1	CASSGEQGAKTQYF	TGCGCCAGCAGCGGGGAACAGGGGGCGAAGACCCAGTACTTC
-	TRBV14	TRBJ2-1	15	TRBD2	CASSTRGGGYNEQFF	TGTGCCAGCAGCACCCGCGGGGGAGGATACAATGAGCAGTTCTTC
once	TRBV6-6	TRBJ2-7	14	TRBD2	CASSRGTSGYEQYF	TGTGCCAGCAGCCGCGGGACTAGCGGCTACGAGCAGTACTTC
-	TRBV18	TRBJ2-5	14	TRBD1	CASSPDRVKETQYF	TGTGCCAGCTCGCCTGACAGGGTGAAAGAGACCCAGTACTTC
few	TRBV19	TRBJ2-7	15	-	CATKKSGRGTYEQYF	TGTGCCACCAAGAAGAGTGGGAGAGGGACCTACGAGCAGTACTTC
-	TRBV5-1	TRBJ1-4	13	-	CASSGTDNEKLFF	TGCGCCAGCAGCGGAACAGATAATGAAAAACTGTTTTTT
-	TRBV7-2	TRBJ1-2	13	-	CASTPTANYGYTF	TGTGCCAGCACCCCGACAGCCAACTATGGCTACACCTTC
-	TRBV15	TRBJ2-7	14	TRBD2	CATKREVPRYEQYF	TGTGCCACGAAGCGGGAGGTTCCCAGATACGAGCAGTACTTC
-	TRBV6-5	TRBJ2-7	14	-	CASSYSRASYEQYF	TGTGCCAGCAGTTACTCGAGGGCATCCTACGAGCAGTACTTC
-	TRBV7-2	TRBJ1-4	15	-	CASSLGGVANEKLFF	TGTGCCAGCAGCTTAGGGGGGGTTGCTAATGAAAAACTGTTTTTT
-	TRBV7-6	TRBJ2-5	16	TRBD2	CASSLGASGSGGTQYF	TGTGCCAGCAGCTTAGGGGCTAGCGGGAGTGGAGGGACCCAGTACTTC
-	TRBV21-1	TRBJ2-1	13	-	CASSTSPYNEQFF	TGTGCCAGCAGCACCTCTCCCTACAATGAGCAGTTCTTC
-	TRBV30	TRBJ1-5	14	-	CAWSPRRGGQPQHF	TGTGCCTGGAGCCCGAGGAGGGGCGGGCAGCCCCAGCATTTT
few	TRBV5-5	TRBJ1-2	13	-	CASSFDGDYGYTF	TGTGCCAGCAGCTTCGACGGGGACTATGGCTACACCTTC
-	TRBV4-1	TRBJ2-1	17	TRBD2	CASSLSIAGASYNEQFF	TGCGCCAGCAGCCTTTCTATAGCGGGGGCCTCCTACAATGAGCAGTTCTTC
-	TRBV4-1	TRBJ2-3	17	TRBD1	CASTDRPLGISTDTQYF	TGCGCCAGCACGGACAGGCCCCTAGGTATCAGCACAGATACGCAGTATTTT
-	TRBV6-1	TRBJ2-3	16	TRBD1	CASSDVWGQGTDTQYF	TGTGCCAGCAGTGATGTTTGGGGACAGGGGACAGATACGCAGTATTTT
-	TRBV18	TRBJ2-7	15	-	CASSPLARGSLEQYF	TGTGCCAGCTCACCCCTGGCCCGGGGTTCTCTTGAGCAGTACTTC
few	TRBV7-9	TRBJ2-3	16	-	CASSSGDAGRVDTQYF	TGTGCCAGCAGCTCAGGTGACGCGGGTAGGGTTGATACGCAGTATTTT
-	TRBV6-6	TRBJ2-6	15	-	CASISDRSGANVLTF	TGTGCCAGCATTTCCGACAGGTCTGGGGCCAACGTCCTGACTTTC
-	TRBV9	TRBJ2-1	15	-	CASSPRGSSYNEQFF	TGTGCCAGCAGCCCCCGGGGTAGCTCCTACAATGAGCAGTTCTTC
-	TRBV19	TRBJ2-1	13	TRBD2	CASRLAAYNEQFF	TGTGCCAGTCGACTAGCGGCCTACAATGAGCAGTTCTTC
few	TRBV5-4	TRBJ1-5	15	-	CASSQLAGDNQPQHF	TGTGCCAGCAGTCAACTTGCAGGGGACAATCAGCCCCAGCATTTT
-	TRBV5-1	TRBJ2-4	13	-	CASSSGQDGIQYF	TGCGCCAGCAGCTCGGGACAAGACGGCATTCAGTACTTC
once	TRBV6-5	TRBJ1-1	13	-	CASSFTENTEAFF	TGTGCCAGCAGTTTTACAGAGAACACTGAAGCTTTCTTT
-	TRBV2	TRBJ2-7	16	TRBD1	CASSEASQGGSYEQYF	TGTGCCAGCAGTGAAGCATCACAGGGGGGCTCCTACGAGCAGTACTTC
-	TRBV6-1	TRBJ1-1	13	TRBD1	CAGRDRGTLGAFF	TGTGCCGGCCGGGACAGGGGAACACTGGGGGCTTTCTTT
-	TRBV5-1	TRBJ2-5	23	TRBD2	CASSLAPPRTSGFVAQKQETQYF	TGCGCCAGCAGCTTGGCCCCCCCTCGGACTAGCGGGTTTGTAGCCCAAAAACAAGAGACCCAGTACTTC
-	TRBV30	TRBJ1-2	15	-	CAWSVLGRANYGYTF	TGTGCCTGGAGTGTACTAGGGAGAGCTAACTATGGCTACACCTTC
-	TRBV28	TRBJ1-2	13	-	CASRWTEIEGYTF	TGTGCCAGCAGGTGGACAGAGATTGAAGGCTACACCTTC
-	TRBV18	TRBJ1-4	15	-	CASSPLTATNEKLFF	TGTGCCAGCTCACCATTAACAGCAACTAATGAAAAACTGTTTTTT
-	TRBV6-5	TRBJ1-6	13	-	CASSYRENSPLHF	TGTGCCAGCAGTTACCGGGAAAATTCACCCCTCCACTTT
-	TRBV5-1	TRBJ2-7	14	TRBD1	CASSSWTGAYEQYF	TGCGCCAGCAGCTCCTGGACAGGGGCCTACGAGCAGTACTTC
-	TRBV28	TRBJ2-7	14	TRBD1	CASRLPGQVYEQYF	TGTGCCAGCCGCTTGCCGGGACAGGTCTACGAGCAGTACTTC
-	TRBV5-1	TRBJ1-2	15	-	CASSLKIGENYGYTF	TGCGCCAGCAGCTTGAAAATAGGAGAGAACTATGGCTACACCTTC
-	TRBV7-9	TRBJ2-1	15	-	CASSSPGVSYNEQFF	TGTGCCAGCAGCTCCCCCGGGGTATCCTACAATGAGCAGTTCTTC